In its sample, the clone carrying this TCR beta chain was seen many times. What it binds is not known. For TCRbeta, the library was prepared with unique molecular identifiers. TCRdb analysed the PCR reads with MiXCR anew, one entry per CDR3 protein. The sample yields just under 350,000 distinct CDR3 sequences, about 16% seen once. Germline CDR1 reads MNHEY; CDR2 reads SVGAGI. The CDR3 sequence is 24 residues long. After removal of 0 bases from V and 2 bases from J, the junction contained 24 bases not matched to a gene. The sample comes from a study of T-cell reconstitution after alpha-beta-depleted transplantation in children. General study results and limits: Where alpha-beta T cells came from about two months after transplant was reportedly several hundred expanded graft clones. Counts and diversity of T cells one year after transplant came mostly from newly produced T cells.

V gene TRBV6-5 combines with J gene TRBJ2-1, with TRBD1 matching 11 bases. This sample comprised PBMCs, mostly from graft donor cells, obtained 360 days after TCRalphabeta/CD19-depleted stem cell transplant. The origin of this receptor is a male patient aged 2 to 9 who had a stem cell transplant for acute lymphoblastic leukemia, so the T cells may come from the graft donor. CDR3 residues: CASSYSNWVAAGTGGHQTYNEQFF. CDR3 sequence (DNA): TGTGCCAGCAGTTACTCGAATTGGGTCGCCGCCGGGACAGGGGGACACCAAACCTACAATGAGCAGTTCTTC.